Described below is a single T cell receptor (beta chain) sequence and its context. No cognate antigen has been identified for it. A read error is possible here, since a much larger clone lies one base away. The reads were generated on an Illumina HiSeq 1500. TCRdb handled the public reads itself, with Q25 trimming in fastp and clone calling in MiXCR, and kept productive beta chains. Entries that share a CDR3 protein sequence are merged under the most common genes and DNA. Counted in this sample were around 210,000 distinct CDR3 sequences; about 5.9% of them appeared once. Jointly, the top ten make up 5.5% to 6.5% of the sample. This sample is part of a study of T cell repertoires in cytomegalovirus infection (dated by TCRdb to about 2019). For the study in its entirety: Donor HLA type was relevant to the analysis, as public TCR beta signatures indicated carriage of CMV infection together with the matching HLA type.

Broad study findings and their caveats: The ex vivo response was dominated by HLA-C-restricted CMV-specific TCR beta clonotypes, and the single most frequent clonotype in two of eight donors was supplied by these HLA-C-restricted clonotypes. Cumulative frequency of public TCR beta family members discriminated carriers of CMV infection plus the relevant HLA type in this cohort and an independent 352-donor cohort.

The source material was PBMCs. The sequence came from a human donor in good health (CMV status not recorded). Some clones in this sample may be carry-over from other donors' samples.

DNA sequence: TGTGCCAGCAGCCAGGGCAATGAGCAGTCCTTC. Translated, it gives CASSQGNEQSF. The chain is made from TRBV6-2 or TRBV6-3 and TRBJ2-1; the D gene is perhaps TRBD1, on 5 matching bases. From a lookup of the germline V gene, CDR1 and CDR2 are MNHEY and SVGEGT. Spanning cysteine to phenylalanine, the CDR3 consists of 11 amino acids. Of all the DNA, just the CDR3 is kept, 33 bases in frame from base 1.